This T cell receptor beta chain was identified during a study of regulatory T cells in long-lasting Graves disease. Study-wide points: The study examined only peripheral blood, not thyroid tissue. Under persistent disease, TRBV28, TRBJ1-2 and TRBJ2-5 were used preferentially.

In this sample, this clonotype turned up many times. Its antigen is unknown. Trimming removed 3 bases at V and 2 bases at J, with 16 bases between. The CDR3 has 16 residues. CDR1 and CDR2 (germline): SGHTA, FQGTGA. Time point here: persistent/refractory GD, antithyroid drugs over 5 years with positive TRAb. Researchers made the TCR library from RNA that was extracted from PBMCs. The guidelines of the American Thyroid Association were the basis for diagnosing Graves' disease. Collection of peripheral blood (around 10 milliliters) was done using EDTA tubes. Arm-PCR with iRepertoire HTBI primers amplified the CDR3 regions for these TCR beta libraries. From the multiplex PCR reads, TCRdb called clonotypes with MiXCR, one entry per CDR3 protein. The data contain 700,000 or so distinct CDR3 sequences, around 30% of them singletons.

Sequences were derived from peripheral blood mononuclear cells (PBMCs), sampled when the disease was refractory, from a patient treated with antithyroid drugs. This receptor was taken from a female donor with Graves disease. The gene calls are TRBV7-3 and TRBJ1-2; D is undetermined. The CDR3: CASSLRFRGKNYGYTF. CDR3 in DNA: TGTGCCAGCAGCTTGCGGTTTCGAGGGAAGAACTATGGCTACACCTTC. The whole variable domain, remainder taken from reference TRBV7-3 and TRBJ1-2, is GAGVSQTPSNKVTEKGKYVELRCDPISGHTALYWYRQSLGQGPEFLIYFQGTGAADDSGLPNDRFFAVRPEGSVSTLKIQRTERGDSAVYLCASSLRFRGKNYGYTFGSGTRLTVV.